These 22 T cell receptor beta chains were all obtained from the same sample, sequenced in a study of cytomegalovirus exposure and HLA in healthy donors. Primers included in the PCR were 60 Vbeta and 13 Jbeta primers. Method: immunoSEQ multiplex PCR; TCRdb's copy keeps in-frame clones and lacks some. The data contain some 200,000 clones, 80% of them singletons. The source material was PBMCs. All receptors derive from a boy aged 5-17 years in good health and CMV-seronegative.

This rearrangement joins TRBV30 to TRBJ1-6; possibly TRBD1 for D (5 bases). The CDR3 spans 15 residues. The V and J ends lost 8 bases and 6 bases respectively, with 20 bases between them. Germline loops: CDR1 GTSNPN, CDR2 SVGIG (reference sequence). CDR3 bases: TGTGCCCATAAACCAAACACAGGTGGTAATTCACCCCTCCACTTT. This translates into CAHKPNTGGNSPLHF.

The chain links TRBV11-2 to TRBJ2-3; D is unresolved. The V end lost 3 bases, the J end lost 3 bases, and 10 bases lay between the germline ends. Germline loops: CDR1 SGHAT, CDR2 FQNNGV. CDR3 length: 14 residues. CDR3 coding DNA: TGTGCCAGCAGCTTCGGTAAAATAACAGATACGCAGTATTTT. Protein product: CASSFGKITDTQYF.

This clone was counted a single time. This rearrangement joins TRBV7-9 to TRBJ1-1; D not resolved. Trimming stripped 4 bases from V and 1 base from J, with 10 bases between. This CDR3 has 14 residues. Germline V gives CDR1 SEHNR, CDR2 FQNEAQ (reference sequence). The DNA of the CDR3 is TGTGCCAGCAGCTGGGAGAGGTCGAACACTGAAGCTTTCTTT. Its translation is CASSWERSNTEAFF.

This chain links TRBV5-6 with TRBJ1-6; no reliable D call. Between the trimmed V and J ends, which lost 5 bases and 8 bases, there was a span of 8 bases. CDR3 size: 12 residues. In germline, CDR1 is SGHDT, CDR2 YYEEEE. CDR3 region: CASSPADSPLHF. CDR3 sequence (DNA): TGTGCCAGCAGTCCAGCGGATTCACCCCTCCACTTT. Supplemented by reference TRBV5-6 and TRBJ1-6, the full variable domain reads DAGVTQSPTHLIKTRGQQVTLRCSPKSGHDTVSWYQQALGQGPQFIFQYYEEEERQRGNFPDRFSGHQFPNYSSELNVNALLLGDSALYLCASSPADSPLHFGNGTRLTVT.

A single count supports this clone. This rearrangement joins TRBV5-1 to TRBJ1-3, with D tentatively TRBD1 (5 bases). Germline-derived CDR1 and CDR2 are SGHRS and YFSETQ. V shed 4 bases and J shed 1 base, with 6 bases lying between them. This CDR3 is built from 13 residues. CDR3 loop: CASSRTSGNTIYF. For the CDR3, the DNA is TGCGCCAGCAGCCGGACATCTGGAAACACCATATATTTT.

This sequence joins TRBV7-3 and TRBJ1-1, with 8 positions matching TRBD1. J lost 1 base, V lost 2 bases, and 6 bases had no gene match. Germline V gene lookup returns CDR1 SGHTA and CDR2 FQGTGA. This CDR3 has 16 amino acids. The CDR3 spells CASSLSRQGWNTEAFF. The CDR3 DNA is TGTGCCAGCAGCTTATCTCGACAGGGGTGGAACACTGAAGCTTTCTTT.

This chain uses TRBV6-5 with TRBJ2-2, with D perhaps matching TRBD2 (6 bases). CDR1 is MNHEY and CDR2 is SVGAGI in the germline V gene. The CDR3 has 15 residues. V shed 6 bases and J shed 3 bases, with 14 bases lying between them. CDR3 DNA: TGTGCCAGCAGACAGGAACCGGGGGACACCGGGGAGCTGTTTTTT. Its protein product is CASRQEPGDTGELFF.

The V call is TRBV7-3, the J call TRBJ2-2; 10 bases map to TRBD1. Trimming took 3 bases from V and 6 from J; bases not matched to a gene: 4. The CDR3 has 15 residues. Germline V gives CDR1 SGHTA, CDR2 FQGTGA. Here the CDR3 DNA reads TGTGCCAGCAGCTTGGGACAGGGGTTCGCCGGGGAGCTGTTTTTT. Translating it yields CASSLGQGFAGELFF.

This clone was counted a single time. The gene calls are TRBV11-3 and TRBJ2-3; 9 nucleotides agree with TRBD2. CDR1 is SGHNT and CDR2 is YENEEA in the germline V gene. The V segment lost 5 bases and the J segment 4 bases; nucleotides outside the gene matches: 7. This CDR3 has 15 amino acids. CDR3 sequence (DNA): TGTGCCAGCAGCCCTTGGCGGGAGGGCCCAGATACGCAGTATTTT. Translation gives CASSPWREGPDTQYF.

V is TRBV5-4 and J is TRBJ2-2, with D uncertain. Trimming removed 4 bases at V and 5 bases at J, with 6 bases between. The CDR3 consists of 12 residues. CDR1 is SGHNT and CDR2 is YYREEE in the germline V gene (reference sequence). The CDR3 coding sequence is TGTGCCAGCAGCCGTCGGACCGGGGAGCTGTTTTTT. As protein: CASSRRTGELFF.

The V call is TRBV18, the J call TRBJ1-1; D is ambiguous. Deletions cut 3 bases from V and 1 base from J, with 6 bases between. The CDR3 contains 13 residues. Germline V CDR1 and CDR2: KGHSH, LQKENI. CDR3 residues: CASSPGRNTEAFF. The CDR3 nucleotides read TGTGCCAGCTCACCCGGTAGGAACACTGAAGCTTTCTTT. Full variable domain (missing parts from reference TRBV18 and TRBJ1-1): NAGVMQNPRHLVRRRGQEARLRCSPMKGHSHVYWYRQLPEEGLKFMVYLQKENIIDESGMPKERFSAEFPKEGPSILRIQQVVRGDSAAYFCASSPGRNTEAFFGQGTRLTVV.

Only a few counts were recorded for this clone. The chain uses TRBV9 and TRBJ2-5; D is undetermined. V was clipped by 4 bases and J by 5 bases, with 15 bases between them. The CDR3 spans 14 residues. Germline assignment: CDR1 SGDLS and CDR2 YYNGEE. CDR3 sequence reads: CASSLDGGSETQYF. CDR3 coding DNA: TGTGCCAGCAGCCTAGACGGCGGATCCGAGACCCAGTACTTC.

This CDR3 reads CASSILTSGGPTGELFF. CDR3 sequence (DNA): TGTGCCAGTAGTATTCTGACTAGCGGGGGACCCACCGGGGAGCTGTTTTTT. V and J are TRBV19 and TRBJ2-2, with 12 positions matching TRBD2. Germline CDR1 LNHDA, CDR2 SQIVND (reference sequence). Trimming cost V 3 bases and J 4 bases; bases outside gene matches: 6. This CDR3 is built from 17 residues.

The chain is built from TRBV30 and TRBJ2-5, with 10 nucleotides matching TRBD2. V was pared by 1 base and J by 4 bases, with 6 bases of the junction left unmatched. The CDR3 contains 15 residues. Germline-derived CDR1 and CDR2 are GTSNPN and SVGIG (reference sequence). CDR3 sequence (DNA): TGTGCCTGGAGTGCTACCGGGACTAGCGTAGAGACCCAGTACTTC. The encoded protein is CAWSATGTSVETQYF.

The gene calls are TRBV10-3 and TRBJ1-1, with D unresolved. Germline-derived CDR1 and CDR2 are ENHRY and SYGVKD. Trimming pared 7 bases from V and 0 bases from J, leaving 12 bases between. The CDR3 contains 14 residues. This chain's CDR3 is CAITSDSMNTEAFF. DNA for the CDR3: TGTGCCATCACCTCAGACTCCATGAACACTGAAGCTTTCTTT.

The rearrangement uses TRBV6-4 and TRBJ2-7; the D is unclear. CDR1 is MRHNA, CDR2 SNTAGT, per germline. The CDR3 is 15 amino acids. The V end was cut by 2 bases, the J end by 2 bases, with 13 bases between. The CDR3 here is CASSDGLTGPYEQYF. DNA of the CDR3: TGTGCCAGCAGTGACGGTTTAACGGGTCCCTACGAGCAGTACTTC.

For this clone: A read error is likely, as this CDR3 ends without the conserved phenylalanine or tryptophan. The chain has TRBV5-5 and TRBJ2-4, with 7 bases that match TRBD1. V shed 1 base and J 5 bases; nucleotides not matched to a gene: 6. Germline assignment: CDR1 SGHKS and CDR2 YYEKEE (reference sequence). The CDR3 has 15 amino acids. DNA of the CDR3: TGTGCCAGCAGCTTGTCTTGGGACAGCCAAAACATTCAGTACTCC. Protein product: CASSLSWDSQNIQYS.

This chain connects TRBV11-3 to TRBJ2-7, with 8 bases identical to TRBD2. The length of the CDR3 is 14 residues. CDR1 is SGHNT, CDR2 YENEEA, per germline. Unmatched junction bases numbered 4, after V lost 3 bases and J lost 3 bases. The CDR3 DNA reads as TGTGCCAGCAGCTTTTCGGGGACTAGCTACGAGCAGTACTTC. Translation: CASSFSGTSYEQYF.

This chain joins TRBV27 and TRBJ2-7; TRBD2 agrees at 13 bases. Germline V gene lookup returns CDR1 MNHEY and CDR2 SMNVEV (reference sequence). J gave up 8 bases and V 3 bases, and 13 bases lay outside the gene matches. This CDR3 comprises 17 residues. The CDR3 region is CASSFLPPTSGGTKQYF. For the CDR3, the DNA is TGTGCCAGCAGTTTTCTCCCCCCGACTAGCGGGGGGACTAAGCAGTACTTC.

The chain employs TRBV5-6 and TRBJ1-2; 10 nucleotides line up with TRBD1. Trimming took 3 bases from V and 0 from J; bases not matched to a gene: 2. This CDR3 comprises 15 residues. Germline loops: CDR1 SGHDT, CDR2 YYEEEE. The CDR3 spells CASSSGTGANYGYTF. CDR3 bases: TGTGCCAGCAGCTCAGGGACAGGGGCTAACTATGGCTACACCTTC. Full variable domain (remainder filled in from reference TRBV5-6 and TRBJ1-2): DAGVTQSPTHLIKTRGQQVTLRCSPKSGHDTVSWYQQALGQGPQFIFQYYEEEERQRGNFPDRFSGHQFPNYSSELNVNALLLGDSALYLCASSSGTGANYGYTFGSGTRLTVV.

The V call is TRBV19, the J call TRBJ2-1, with TRBD1 as a possible D gene (6 bases). The germline CDR1 and CDR2 sequences are LNHDA and SQIVND (reference sequence). The ends were cut back, 9 bases at V and 8 bases at J, with 17 bases in the middle. The CDR3 runs 13 residues. The CDR3 reads CASSWTAKDEQFF. CDR3 bases: TGTGCCAGCTCCTGGACAGCGAAGGATGAGCAGTTCTTC.

The CDR3 sequence: CASSEPSGGAEDEQFF. The CDR3 DNA is TGTGCCAGCAGTGAACCTAGCGGGGGGGCCGAAGATGAGCAGTTCTTC. The chain has TRBV25-1 and TRBJ2-1, with 12 bases matching TRBD2. Germline V gives CDR1 MGHDK, CDR2 SYGVNS. The CDR3 runs to 16 residues. The ends lost 2 bases at V and 8 bases at J; junction bases unmatched: 7.